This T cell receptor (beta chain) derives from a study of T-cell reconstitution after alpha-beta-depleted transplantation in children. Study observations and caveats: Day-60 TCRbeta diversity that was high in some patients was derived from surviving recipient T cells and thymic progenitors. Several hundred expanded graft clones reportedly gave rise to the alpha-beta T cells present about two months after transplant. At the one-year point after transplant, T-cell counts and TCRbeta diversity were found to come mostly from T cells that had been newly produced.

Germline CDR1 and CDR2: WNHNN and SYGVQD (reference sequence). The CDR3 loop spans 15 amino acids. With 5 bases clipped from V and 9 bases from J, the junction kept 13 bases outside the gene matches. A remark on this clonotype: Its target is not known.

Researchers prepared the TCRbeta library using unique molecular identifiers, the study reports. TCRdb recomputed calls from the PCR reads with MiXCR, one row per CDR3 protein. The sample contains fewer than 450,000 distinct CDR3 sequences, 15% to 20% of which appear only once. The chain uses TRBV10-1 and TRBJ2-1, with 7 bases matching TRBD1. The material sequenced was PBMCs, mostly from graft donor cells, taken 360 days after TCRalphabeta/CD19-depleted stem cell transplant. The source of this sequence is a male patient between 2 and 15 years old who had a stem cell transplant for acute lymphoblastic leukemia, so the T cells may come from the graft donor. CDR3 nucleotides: TGCGCCAGCAGTCCCGGGACAGTGTCATGGTCTGAGCAGTTCTTC. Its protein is CASSPGTVSWSEQFF.